This T cell receptor beta chain came from a study of tumor and adjacent non-tumor tissue in lung cancer. Study background: On average, productive TCRbeta reads reached about 4.17 million per sample.

This CDR3 has 13 amino acids. Three rounds of nested PCR, following a modified ARM-PCR protocol, produced the TCRbeta library. TCRdb re-called the multiplex PCR reads with MiXCR, one entry per CDR3 protein. This sample has fewer than 130,000 distinct CDR3 sequences, with over 75% found just once. RNA was extracted from bulk tissue without any cell sorting. In its sample, this clonotype was seen once. As the CDR3 is not closed by the conserved phenylalanine or tryptophan, this likely results from a read error. This clonotype was obtained from a man between 65 and 85 years old with non-small cell lung cancer. The sample was lung tumor tissue. J is TRBJ1-1 and V is TRBV12-3 or TRBV12-4; a possible D gene is TRBD1 (6 bases). As DNA, the CDR3 is TGTGCTAGCAGTTTTCGGGACACACCGAAAGCTTTCCTT. Its protein product is CASSFRDTPKAFL.